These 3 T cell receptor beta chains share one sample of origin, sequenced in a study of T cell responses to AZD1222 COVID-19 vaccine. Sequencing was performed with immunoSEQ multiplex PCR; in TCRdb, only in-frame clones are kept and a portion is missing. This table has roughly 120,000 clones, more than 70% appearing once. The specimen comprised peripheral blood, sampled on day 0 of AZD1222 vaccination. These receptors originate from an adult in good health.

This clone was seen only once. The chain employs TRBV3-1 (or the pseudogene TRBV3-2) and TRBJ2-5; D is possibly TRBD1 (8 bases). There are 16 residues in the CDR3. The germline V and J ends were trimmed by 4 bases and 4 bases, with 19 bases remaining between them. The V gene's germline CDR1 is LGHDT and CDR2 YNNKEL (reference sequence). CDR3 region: CASSPGGTGEAETQYF. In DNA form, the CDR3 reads TGTGCCAGCAGCCCCGGGGGGACAGGAGAGGCAGAGACCCAGTACTTC.

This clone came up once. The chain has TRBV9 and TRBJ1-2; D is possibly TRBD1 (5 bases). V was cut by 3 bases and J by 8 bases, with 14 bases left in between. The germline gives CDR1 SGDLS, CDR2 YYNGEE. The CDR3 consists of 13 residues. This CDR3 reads CASSGRDGGGYTF. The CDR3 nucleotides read TGTGCCAGCAGCGGCAGGGATGGAGGCGGCTACACCTTC.

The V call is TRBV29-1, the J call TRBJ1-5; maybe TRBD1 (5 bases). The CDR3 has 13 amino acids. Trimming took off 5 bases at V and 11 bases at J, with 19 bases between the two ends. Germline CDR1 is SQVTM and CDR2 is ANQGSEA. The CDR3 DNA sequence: TGCAGCGTTTCCGGGCTCGGGGGATCAGCCCAGCATTTT. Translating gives CSVSGLGGSAQHF.